The 8 T cell receptor beta chains listed next were all sequenced from one sample in a study of CD4 T cells in relation to SARS-CoV-2 and coronaviruses. Their target antigens are unknown. Before the COVID-19 pandemic, during about 2011-2018, CD4+ T cells were taken from unexposed donors. CD4+ T cells were isolated from the cells after around eleven days of culture. Method: immunoSEQ multiplex PCR; TCRdb's copy keeps in-frame clones and lacks some. The data hold 10,000 to 11,000 clones, with about 81% observed a single time. Sequences were obtained from CD4+ T cells from PBMCs, cultured in vitro. These receptors were obtained from a human donor in good health.

The rearrangement joins TRBV12-5 to TRBJ2-6; possible D gene TRBD2, 6 bases. The germline V and J ends were trimmed by 5 bases and 0 bases, with 29 bases remaining between them. Germline V CDR1 and CDR2: LGHNT, FRNRAP. The CDR3 runs to 22 residues. This CDR3 is CASGASGTAIGRGISGANVLTF. The CDR3, as DNA: TGTGCTAGTGGTGCCTCCGGGACGGCTATCGGTCGGGGGATCTCTGGGGCCAACGTCCTGACTTTC.

The chain uses TRBV7-2 and TRBJ1-2, with D possibly being TRBD1 (5 bases). CDR1 is SGHTA, CDR2 FQGNSA, per germline. Trimming left V 1 base short and J 0 bases short, with 12 bases between. This CDR3 is 16 amino acids long. CDR3 coding DNA: TGTGCCAGCAGCTTAGTTATTAGGACAACTAACTATGGCTACACCTTC. The encoded protein is CASSLVIRTTNYGYTF.

The rearrangement uses TRBV6-2 or TRBV6-3 and TRBJ2-3, with 7 bases lining up with TRBD2. This CDR3 has 16 amino acids. Germline trimming cut 2 bases from V and 5 bases from J; bases unmatched to any gene: 10. Germline values: CDR1 MNHEY, CDR2 SVGEGT. The CDR3 spells CASSYPPSGDEDTQYF. DNA of the CDR3: TGTGCCAGCAGTTACCCCCCTAGCGGAGATGAAGATACGCAGTATTTT.

J is TRBJ1-2 and V is TRBV7-8, with no clear D. The CDR3 totals 13 residues. V lost 5 bases, J lost 0 bases, and 7 bases lay in between. Germline CDR1 SGHVS, CDR2 FQNEAQ. The DNA for the CDR3 is TGTGCCAGCAGCCAACCCCCTAACTATGGCTACACCTTC. Translating it yields CASSQPPNYGYTF. Full variable domain (rest looked up from reference TRBV7-8 and TRBJ1-2): GAGVSQSPRYKVAKRGQDVALRCDPISGHVSLFWYQQALGQGPEFLTYFQNEAQLDKSGLPSDRFFAERPEGSVSTLKIQRTQQEDSAVYLCASSQPPNYGYTFGSGTRLTVV.

V and J are TRBV4-2 and TRBJ2-7, with 8 bases lining up with TRBD2. Looked up from germline, CDR1 is LGHNA and CDR2 is YNFKEQ. This CDR3 spans 15 amino acids. The J segment lost 6 bases and the V segment lost 0 bases, leaving 7 bases of the junction unmatched. CDR3 DNA sequence: TGTGCCAGCAGCCAAGATAGCGGGGTTCGGGTCGAGCAGTACTTC. It translates to CASSQDSGVRVEQYF.

This chain connects TRBV9 to TRBJ2-3; TRBD2 matches 12 bases. V shed 0 bases and J 0 bases; nucleotides not matched to a gene: 8. CDR3 length equals 19 residues. The germline CDR1 and CDR2 sequences are SGDLS and YYNGEE. The CDR3 sequence: CASSVAETSGGLSTDTQYF. CDR3 nucleotides: TGTGCCAGCAGCGTAGCGGAAACTAGCGGGGGGCTCAGCACAGATACGCAGTATTTT.

This sequence joins TRBV27 and TRBJ2-2; 7 nucleotides line up with TRBD1. The CDR3 is made up of 15 amino acids. Germline CDR1 MNHEY, CDR2 SMNVEV (reference sequence). Trimming at V came to 5 bases and at J to 1 base, leaving 4 bases not matched to a gene. CDR3 in DNA: TGTGCCAGCAGTCAACAGGGGCTGAACACCGGGGAGCTGTTTTTT. Translating it yields CASSQQGLNTGELFF.

This sequence joins TRBV29-1 and TRBJ2-6; D remains unclear. This CDR3 spans 14 amino acids. The ends were cut back, 7 bases at V and 2 bases at J, with 12 bases in the middle. CDR1 is SQVTM, CDR2 ANQGSEA, per germline. The CDR3 sequence is CSASKETGANVLTF. The CDR3 DNA sequence: TGCAGCGCCAGTAAGGAGACTGGGGCCAACGTCCTGACTTTC.